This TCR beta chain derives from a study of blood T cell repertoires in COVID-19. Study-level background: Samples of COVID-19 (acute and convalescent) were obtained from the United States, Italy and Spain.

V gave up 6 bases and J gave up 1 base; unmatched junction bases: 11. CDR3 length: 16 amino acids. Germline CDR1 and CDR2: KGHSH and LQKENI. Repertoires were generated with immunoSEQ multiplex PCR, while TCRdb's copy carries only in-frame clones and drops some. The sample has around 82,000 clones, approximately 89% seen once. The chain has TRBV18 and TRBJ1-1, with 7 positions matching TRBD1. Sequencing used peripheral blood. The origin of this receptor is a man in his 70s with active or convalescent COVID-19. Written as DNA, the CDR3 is TGTGCCAGCTCTCAGGGACAGAGTAATACGAACACTGAAGCTTTCTTT. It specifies CASSQGQSNTNTEAFF.